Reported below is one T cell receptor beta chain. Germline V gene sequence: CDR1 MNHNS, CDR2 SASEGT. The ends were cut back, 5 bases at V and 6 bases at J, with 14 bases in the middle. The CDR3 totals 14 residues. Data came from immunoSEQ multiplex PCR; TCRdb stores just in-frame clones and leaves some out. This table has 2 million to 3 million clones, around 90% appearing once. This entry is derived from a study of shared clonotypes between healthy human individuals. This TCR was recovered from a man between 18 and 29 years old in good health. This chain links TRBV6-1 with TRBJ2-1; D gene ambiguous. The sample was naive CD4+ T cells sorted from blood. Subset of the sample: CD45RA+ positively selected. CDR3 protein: CASSSLGGPNEQFF. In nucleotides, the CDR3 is TGTGCCAGCAGTTCCTTGGGTGGTCCCAATGAGCAGTTCTTC.